What follows are 25 T cell receptor beta chains derived from one specimen sequenced in a study of T cells in Graves' hyperthyroidism and ophthalmopathy. Authors of the study amplified TCR beta CDR3 regions from RNA transcripts. In the first-round RT-PCR of the TCR CDR3, the HTBI primer set was used. TCRdb re-analysed the multiplex PCR reads in MiXCR, keeping a single row per CDR3 protein. The sample includes 300,000 to 400,000 distinct CDR3 sequences, 13% seen only once; the top ten take 9.2%. The sample was blood. These receptor sequences come from a young woman with Graves' hyperthyroidism.

This clonotype was seen a few times. The chain joins TRBV7-9 to TRBJ1-5, with D uncertain. The CDR3 runs to 18 residues. Germline-derived CDR1 and CDR2 are SEHNR and FQNEAQ (reference sequence). Trimming left V 1 base short and J 1 base short, with 17 bases between. Here the CDR3 reads CASSLVEYTDGSNQPQHF. In DNA form, the CDR3 reads TGTGCCAGCAGCTTAGTGGAGTATACCGACGGAAGCAATCAGCCCCAGCATTTT.

The chain combines TRBV10-3 with TRBJ2-6; TRBD1 or TRBD2 may be the D gene (5 bases each). V dropped 6 bases and J dropped 0 bases, with 18 bases sitting between them. CDR1 and CDR2 from the germline V gene are ENHRY and SYGVKD. The CDR3 runs to 18 residues. This CDR3 is CAIRGATGRDSGANVLTF. The CDR3 nucleotides read TGTGCCATCAGGGGAGCTACAGGACGGGACTCTGGGGCCAACGTCCTGACTTTC.

V and J are TRBV4-1 and TRBJ2-5, with TRBD2 as a possible D gene (6 bases). Germline lookup yields CDR1 MGHRA and CDR2 YSYEKL. Trimming took 7 bases from V and 7 from J, leaving 16 bases between them. CDR3 length equals 13 residues. This CDR3 is CASTPGGEATQYF. The CDR3 nucleotides read TGCGCCAGCACCCCGGGCGGGGAGGCGACCCAGTACTTC.

This rearrangement joins TRBV7-9 to TRBJ2-1; 8 bases agree with TRBD2. This CDR3 region has 15 residues. The J segment lost 7 bases and the V segment lost 0 bases, leaving 5 bases of the junction unmatched. CDR1 SEHNR and CDR2 FQNEAQ come from the germline V gene (reference sequence). CDR3 nucleotide sequence: TGTGCCAGCAGCTTAGCTAGCGGGGTCTGGAATGAGCAGTTCTTC. It translates to CASSLASGVWNEQFF.

This clonotype was recorded at least ten times. The chain recombines TRBV12-5 with TRBJ2-5; the D call may be TRBD1 or TRBD2 (5 bases each). CDR3 length equals 15 residues. V dropped 1 base and J dropped 5 bases, with 14 bases sitting between them. Germline values: CDR1 LGHNT, CDR2 FRNRAP. The CDR3 nucleotides are TGTGCTAGTGGTTTGGGGGACCCTCCTTGGGAGACCCAGTACTTC. Protein sequence: CASGLGDPPWETQYF.

This clonotype was counted ten times or more. This sequence joins TRBV7-9 and TRBJ1-5, with a weak D call TRBD1 (5 bases). CDR3 length equals 16 residues. Trimming removed 1 base at V and 9 bases at J, with 19 bases between. Germline V gene data show CDR1 as SEHNR and CDR2 as FQNEAQ (reference sequence). CDR3 amino acids: CASSLGGLGFHGPQHF. The DNA of the CDR3 is TGTGCCAGCAGCTTAGGGGGCTTGGGGTTCCATGGGCCCCAGCATTTT.

The V call is TRBV15, the J call TRBJ1-2; possibly TRBD1 for D (6 bases). From germline, CDR1 is LNHNV and CDR2 YYDKDF (reference sequence). The CDR3 is made up of 15 amino acids. V dropped 4 bases and J dropped 8 bases, with 20 bases sitting between them. The CDR3 bases are TGTGCCACCAGCAACCCCAACAGGGAGACGCTGGGCTACACCTTC. This sequence encodes CATSNPNRETLGYTF.

This clonotype was observed at least ten times. J is TRBJ1-6 and V is TRBV18; possibly TRBD1 for D (6 bases). Looked up from germline, CDR1 is KGHSH and CDR2 is LQKENI. This CDR3 is 16 amino acids long. Trimming left V 3 bases short and J 9 bases short, with 18 bases between. CDR3 in DNA: TGTGCCAGCTCACCTTCACAGGGTAGATGGGGTTCACCCCTCCACTTT. This encodes CASSPSQGRWGSPLHF. The full variable domain, rest sourced from reference TRBV18 and TRBJ1-6, is NAGVMQNPRHLVRRRGQEARLRCSPMKGHSHVYWYRQLPEEGLKFMVYLQKENIIDESGMPKERFSAEFPKEGPSILRIQQVVRGDSAAYFCASSPSQGRWGSPLHFGNGTRLTVT.

This chain joins TRBV11-2 and TRBJ1-1; TRBD1 is a possible D gene (6 bases). CDR3 size: 13 residues. Germline lookup yields CDR1 SGHAT and CDR2 FQNNGV. The V end was cut by 3 bases, the J end by 6 bases, with 11 bases between. CDR3 loop: CASSLGGLAEAFF. The CDR3 bases are TGTGCCAGCAGCTTGGGGGGCCTGGCTGAAGCTTTCTTT.

This clonotype was picked up many times. The V and J genes are TRBV20-1 and TRBJ2-7; 10 bases agree with TRBD2. Trimming removed 5 bases from V and 6 bases from J; junction bases left unmatched: 10. Germline CDR1 reads DFQATT; CDR2 reads SNEGSKA (reference sequence). The CDR3 sequence is 14 residues long. CDR3 amino acids: CSAEPGLATREQYF. The CDR3 nucleotides are TGCAGTGCTGAACCGGGACTAGCGACCCGCGAGCAGTACTTC.

To note about this clonotype: A read error may explain this, as a much larger clone is one base away. This chain uses TRBV7-2 with TRBJ1-5, with 7 bases lining up with TRBD1. The CDR3 length is 15 residues. J was trimmed by 6 bases and V by 5 bases; bases with no gene match: 10. Looked up from germline, CDR1 is SGHTA and CDR2 is FQGNSA. The DNA of the CDR3 is TGTGCCAGCAGCCCCAGGGGGATCGTGGGTCAGCCCCAGCATTTT. Protein sequence: CASSPRGIVGQPQHF.

This clonotype was seen many times. V gene TRBV20-1 combines with J gene TRBJ2-7; D may be TRBD2 (5 bases). The length of the CDR3 is 12 residues. V lost 5 bases to trimming and J lost 7 bases, with 15 bases between them. Per the germline V gene, CDR1 is DFQATT and CDR2 is SNEGSKA (reference sequence). The CDR3 sequence: CSADYRRVEQYF. The CDR3 DNA follows: TGCAGTGCTGACTACCGACGCGTGGAGCAGTACTTC.

This clonotype was counted ten times or more. The chain links TRBV4-1 to TRBJ1-2, with a weak D call TRBD1 (5 bases). The germline V gene has CDR1 MGHRA and CDR2 YSYEKL. The V end lost 7 bases, the J end lost 3 bases, and 18 bases lay between the germline ends. The CDR3 runs 15 residues. As DNA, the CDR3 is TGCGCCAGCAAGGGCTGGGAAAGGGACGACTATGGCTACACCTTC. Protein: CASKGWERDDYGYTF.

This chain uses TRBV30 with TRBJ1-5; 7 nucleotides agree with TRBD1. This CDR3 contains 14 residues. Per the germline V gene, CDR1 is GTSNPN and CDR2 is SVGIG (reference sequence). Unmatched junction bases numbered 7, after V lost 2 bases and J lost 6 bases. The CDR3, as DNA: TGTGCCTGGAGTTCTGACAGGGTCGGTCAGCCCCAGCATTTT. It yields the protein CAWSSDRVGQPQHF.

This clonotype was seen at least ten times. V and J are TRBV7-2 and TRBJ1-1; 8 positions agree with TRBD1. This CDR3 has 14 amino acids. J gave up 5 bases and V 4 bases, and 6 bases lay outside the gene matches. CDR1 is SGHTA and CDR2 is FQGNSA in the germline V gene. This chain's CDR3 is CASSSMTGETEAFF. CDR3 nucleotide sequence: TGTGCCAGCAGCTCCATGACAGGGGAAACTGAAGCTTTCTTT.

In this sample, this clonotype turned up many times. The chain recombines TRBV6-1 with TRBJ2-3; TRBD1 matches 7 bases. Trimming cost V 6 bases and J 0 bases; bases outside gene matches: 3. Germline CDR1 and CDR2: MNHNS and SASEGT. CDR3 length: 14 residues. Here the CDR3 DNA reads TGTGCCAGCAGGCCGGGACAGAGCACAGATACGCAGTATTTT. It is translated as CASRPGQSTDTQYF.

This clonotype was seen at least ten times. The chain carries TRBV5-1 and TRBJ1-1; 9 positions agree with TRBD1. V was pared by 3 bases and J by 3 bases, with 18 bases of the junction left unmatched. CDR3 size: 19 residues. Germline CDR1 is SGHRS and CDR2 is YFSETQ. The CDR3 region is CASSSGWTGVVLGDTEAFF. The CDR3 region has the DNA TGCGCCAGCAGCTCTGGATGGACAGGGGTAGTCTTAGGGGACACTGAAGCTTTCTTT. Filled out from reference TRBV5-1 and TRBJ1-1, the complete variable domain reads KAGVTQTPRYLIKTRGQQVTLSCSPISGHRSVSWYQQTPGQGLQFLFEYFSETQRNKGNFPGRFSGRQFSNSRSEMNVSTLELGDSALYLCASSSGWTGVVLGDTEAFFGQGTRLTVV.

Ten or more counts support this clonotype. CDR3 nucleotide sequence: TGCAGTGCTCGCACTAGCGGGAGAGATGAGCAGTTCTTC. This translates into CSARTSGRDEQFF. The rearrangement uses TRBV20-1 and TRBJ2-1; 11 bases map to TRBD2. The V and J ends lost 5 bases and 8 bases, in that order; junction bases with no gene match: 5. This CDR3 region has 13 residues. CDR1 DFQATT and CDR2 SNEGSKA come from the germline V gene (reference sequence).

This clonotype came up many times. The genes are TRBV6-6 and TRBJ2-5; 9 positions match TRBD2. Per the germline V gene, CDR1 is MNHNY and CDR2 is SVGAGI (reference sequence). Germline trimming cut 1 base from V and 3 bases from J; bases unmatched to any gene: 0. The CDR3 runs 14 residues. The CDR3 DNA reads TGTGCCAGCAGTTACTTAGCGGGGGAAGAGACCCAGTACTTC. Its protein product is CASSYLAGEETQYF.

This clonotype was picked up many times. The J gene is TRBJ2-1, the V gene TRBV19; 11 bases match TRBD2. This CDR3 region has 15 residues. V dropped 4 bases and J dropped 8; count of bases not matched to a gene: 7. Germline values: CDR1 LNHDA, CDR2 SQIVND (reference sequence). Written as DNA, the CDR3 is TGTGCCAGTAGTAAGGCTAGCGGGGGGTTCGATGAGCAGTTCTTC. The encoded protein is CASSKASGGFDEQFF.

This clonotype showed up just a few times. V gene TRBV19 combines with J gene TRBJ1-4; D is uncertain. The V gene's germline CDR1 is LNHDA and CDR2 SQIVND (reference sequence). Trimming cost V 1 base and J 8 bases, with 11 bases left between them. The CDR3 covers 14 residues. The CDR3 nucleotides read TGTGCCAGTAGTATAGGGCCTTCGCCGGAAAAACTGTTTTTT. It codes for CASSIGPSPEKLFF.

This clonotype was seen only a few times. This chain uses TRBV4-1 with TRBJ1-5, with 7 positions matching TRBD1. Germline CDR1 MGHRA, CDR2 YSYEKL. The length of the CDR3 is 16 residues. V trimming: 4 bases; J trimming: 5 bases; junction bases outside the gene matches: 11. CDR3 protein: CASSPQGQGVDQPQHF. The CDR3 DNA reads as TGCGCCAGCAGCCCCCAGGGCCAGGGGGTGGATCAGCCCCAGCATTTT.

Concerning this clonotype itself: A much larger clone is a single base away; this may be a read error. The chain couples TRBV3-1 to TRBJ2-1, with D unresolved. The CDR3 is made up of 13 amino acids. Trimming shortened V by 0 bases and J by 8 bases, and 8 bases separated the two germline ends. Germline CDR1 reads LGHDT; CDR2 reads YNNKEL (reference sequence). The CDR3 nucleotides are TGTGCCAGCAGCCAAGAGGCCCTGGATGAGCAGTTCTTC. Protein: CASSQEALDEQFF.

This clonotype was observed at least ten times. V is TRBV7-2 and J is TRBJ1-6, with D possibly matching TRBD1 (5 bases). This CDR3 contains 16 residues. The V end lost 3 bases, the J end lost 7 bases, and 16 bases lay between the germline ends. Per the germline V gene, CDR1 is SGHTA and CDR2 is FQGNSA. As DNA, the CDR3 is TGTGCCAGCAGCTTGGGTTTTGGGGGTAGGAATTCACCCCTCCACTTT. It codes for CASSLGFGGRNSPLHF.

This clonotype appeared many times. The rearrangement joins TRBV28 to TRBJ2-3; 9 bases line up with TRBD2. The V gene end was trimmed by 5 bases and the J gene end by 2 bases; junction bases not matched to a gene: 11. Germline V gene data show CDR1 as MDHEN and CDR2 as SYDVKM. The CDR3 consists of 17 residues. The CDR3 sequence is CASSLRSRGGVTDTQYF. CDR3 coding DNA: TGTGCCAGCAGTCTTAGATCGCGGGGGGGGGTCACAGATACGCAGTATTTT.